This TCR delta chain was obtained from a study of gamma-delta T cells after stem cell transplantation. There are a few counts of this clone. This DNA translates differently at residue 7 from the TCRdb protein, which is that of a much larger clone; a read error is likely, and the protein shown is the DNA's own translation. Trimming cost V 3 bases and J 0 bases; bases outside gene matches: 14. This CDR3 contains 18 residues. Germline values: CDR1 GEAIGNYY, CDR2 EKD. TCRdb reapplied CATT to the RT-PCR reads. Among 1,500 to 1,600 delta-chain clones listed, around 5.1% were seen once. Sequenced material: gamma-delta T cells. The chain couples TRDV2 to TRDJ1; 8 bases line up with TRDD3. The receptor comes from a human donor. It is not recorded whose cells these are; they may come from a transplant donor. The CDR3 DNA is TGTGCCTGTGACCCCTTACTGCTGGGGGACGAAGACACCGATAAACTCATCTTT. Residues: CACDPLLLGDEDTDKLIF.